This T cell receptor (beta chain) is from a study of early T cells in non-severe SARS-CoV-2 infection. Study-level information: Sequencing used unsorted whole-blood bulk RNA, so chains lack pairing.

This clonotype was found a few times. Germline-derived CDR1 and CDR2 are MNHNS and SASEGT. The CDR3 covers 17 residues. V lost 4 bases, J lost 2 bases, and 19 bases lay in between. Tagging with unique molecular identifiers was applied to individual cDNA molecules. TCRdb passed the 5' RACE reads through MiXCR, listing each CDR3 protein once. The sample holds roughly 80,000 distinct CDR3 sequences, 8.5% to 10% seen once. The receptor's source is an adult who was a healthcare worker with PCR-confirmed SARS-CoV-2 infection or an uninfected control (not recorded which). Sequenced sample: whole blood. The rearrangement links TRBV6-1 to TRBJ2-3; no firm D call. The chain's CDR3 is CASSAPWQEDTTDTQYF. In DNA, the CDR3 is TGTGCCAGCAGTGCCCCTTGGCAGGAAGACACCACAGATACGCAGTATTTT.